The 15 T cell receptor beta chains listed next were all sequenced from one sample in a study of regulatory T cells in long-lasting Graves disease. Time point noted: newly diagnosed GD, antithyroid drugs for less than 3 months. The authors made the TCR library using RNA they extracted from PBMCs. With iRepertoire HTBI primers and Arm-PCR of CDR3 regions, TCR beta libraries were built. TCRdb called the multiplex PCR reads again in MiXCR, with one record for every CDR3 protein. In the table there are roughly 420,000 distinct CDR3 sequences, 16% of which are singletons. The data also belong to a second study, concerning T cells in Graves' hyperthyroidism and ophthalmopathy.

This specimen was peripheral blood mononuclear cells (PBMCs), taken at new diagnosis, from a patient treated with antithyroid drugs. The receptors originated from a young woman with Graves disease.

This clonotype was picked up many times. The chain couples TRBV7-2 to TRBJ2-2; 11 bases match TRBD2. This CDR3 spans 16 amino acids. Germline V gene data show CDR1 as SGHTA and CDR2 as FQGNSA. Trimming cost V 2 bases and J 7 bases; bases outside gene matches: 6. In DNA, the CDR3 is TGTGCCAGCAGCTTAACTAGCGGGAGAGGGGACGGGGAGCTGTTTTTT. It specifies CASSLTSGRGDGELFF.

There are a few counts of this clonotype. The rearrangement joins TRBV6-1 to TRBJ1-5; unclear D gene. The CDR3 length is 11 residues. V dropped 5 bases and J dropped 7 bases, with 6 bases sitting between them. CDR1 is MNHNS and CDR2 is SASEGT in the germline V gene. CDR3 DNA: TGTGCCAGCAGTCGCGGACAGCCCCAGCATTTT. This sequence encodes CASSRGQPQHF.

The J gene is TRBJ1-1, the V gene TRBV20-1; D is possibly TRBD1 (6 bases). The CDR3 has 12 amino acids. The V gene lost 6 bases and the J gene lost 10 bases, with 18 bases spanning the gap. CDR1 is DFQATT, CDR2 SNEGSKA, per germline (reference sequence). For the CDR3, the DNA is TGCAGTGCCATGGAGAACAGGGACCGAGCTTTCTTT. Its translation is CSAMENRDRAFF.

The gene calls are TRBV27 and TRBJ2-1, with D maybe TRBD1 (7 bases). CDR1 and CDR2 from the germline V gene are MNHEY and SMNVEV (reference sequence). V dropped 6 bases and J dropped 3 bases, with 27 bases sitting between them. This CDR3 region has 19 residues. CDR3 bases: TGTGCCAGCAGCTATGGCAGGGACAGTAAGGACTATCGCTACAATGAGCAGTTCTTC. This translates into CASSYGRDSKDYRYNEQFF.

This clonotype was seen repeatedly, ten times or more. The rearrangement links TRBV30 to TRBJ2-1; no clear D. V was cut by 4 bases and J by 7 bases, with 8 bases left in between. Germline V gene sequence: CDR1 GTSNPN, CDR2 SVGIG (reference sequence). The CDR3 runs to 11 residues. CDR3 loop: CAWTGGNEQFF. The CDR3, as DNA: TGTGCCTGGACGGGTGGGAATGAGCAGTTCTTC.

This clonotype was picked up many times. The chain recombines TRBV12-3 or TRBV12-4 with TRBJ2-1; D possibly corresponds to TRBD1 (5 bases). V was cut by 5 bases and J by 0 bases, with 11 bases left in between. The length of the CDR3 is 15 residues. CDR3 loop: CASSAIGVSYNEQFF. In nucleotides, the CDR3 is TGTGCCAGCAGTGCGATAGGGGTCTCCTACAATGAGCAGTTCTTC.

This clonotype was observed many times. V and J are TRBV11-2 and TRBJ2-7; D remains unclear. This CDR3 is 13 amino acids long. From germline, CDR1 is SGHAT and CDR2 FQNNGV. Between the trimmed V and J ends, which lost 1 base and 4 bases, there was a span of 8 bases. The CDR3 spells CASSLGPGYEQYF. As DNA, the CDR3 is TGTGCCAGCAGCTTAGGCCCCGGATACGAGCAGTACTTC.

V is TRBV30 and J is TRBJ2-1, with D possibly being TRBD1 or TRBD2 (5 bases each). The CDR3 sequence is 12 residues long. Germline CDR1 and CDR2: GTSNPN and SVGIG (reference sequence). The V gene lost 7 bases and the J gene lost 5 bases, with 12 bases spanning the gap. The CDR3 is CAYQGVDNEQFF. CDR3 bases: TGTGCCTACCAGGGAGTAGACAATGAGCAGTTCTTC.

This clonotype occurred a few times. Just one base apart from a much larger clone, this may be a read error. This sequence joins TRBV27 and TRBJ2-1; a possible D gene is TRBD2 (6 bases). Germline CDR1 and CDR2: MNHEY and SMNVEV (reference sequence). The CDR3 is 14 amino acids. V was shortened by 5 bases and J by 3 bases, with 11 bases between the two germline ends. CDR3 sequence reads: CASSLSGYYNEQFF. CDR3 nucleotide sequence: TGTGCCAGCAGTCTTAGCGGCTACTACAATGAGCAGTTCTTC.

The chain is built from TRBV27 and TRBJ1-2; 9 bases are a match to TRBD1. The CDR3 totals 17 residues. Germline CDR1 reads MNHEY; CDR2 reads SMNVEV (reference sequence). V was clipped by 8 bases and J by 2 bases; unmatched bases: 15. The CDR3, as DNA: TGTGCCAGCTCGGCCGGGACAGGGTCCCCGTGGAACTATGGCTACACCTTC. As protein: CASSAGTGSPWNYGYTF.

This clonotype has just a few counts. A much larger clone lies one base from this, so it may be a read error. This chain uses TRBV6-1 with TRBJ2-3; 11 positions match TRBD2. Germline CDR1 is MNHNS and CDR2 is SASEGT. With 8 bases clipped from V and 1 base from J, the junction kept 5 bases outside the gene matches. The CDR3 runs to 15 residues. The CDR3 DNA is TGTGCCAGCTCCGGGACTAGCGGTGGCACAGATACGCAGTATTTT. Translation: CASSGTSGGTDTQYF.

With regard to this clonotype: This could be a read error, since a much larger clone is one nucleotide away. V is TRBV20-1 and J is TRBJ2-7, with D perhaps matching TRBD1 or TRBD2 (5 bases each). Germline CDR1 reads DFQATT; CDR2 reads SNEGSKA (reference sequence). This CDR3 spans 14 amino acids. The germline V and J ends were trimmed by 3 bases and 0 bases, with 12 bases remaining between them. The CDR3 spells CSASFPGTSYEQYF. The DNA for the CDR3 is TGCAGTGCTAGTTTCCCCGGGACCTCCTACGAGCAGTACTTC.

This clonotype showed up just a few times. The CDR3 nucleotides read TGCGCCAGCAGTGATGACCGGTGGGCAGATACGCAGTATTTT. It encodes CASSDDRWADTQYF. V and J are TRBV10-1 and TRBJ2-3, with no clear D. Germline CDR1 reads WNHNN; CDR2 reads SYGVQD (reference sequence). V was cut by 3 bases and J by 4 bases, with 11 bases left in between. This CDR3 is built from 14 residues.

On this clonotype: A much larger clone differs by one base, so this may be a read error. The chain links TRBV20-1 to TRBJ2-1, with TRBD1 as a possible D gene (7 bases). Trimming stripped 2 bases from V and 10 bases from J, with 24 bases between. The CDR3 loop spans 16 amino acids. Germline values: CDR1 DFQATT, CDR2 SNEGSKA (reference sequence). This chain's CDR3 is CSARSSTGRWTYEQFF. The CDR3, as DNA: TGCAGTGCTAGATCCTCGACAGGGAGGTGGACCTACGAGCAGTTCTTC.

The table lists this clonotype with many counts. The V gene is TRBV12-3 or TRBV12-4, the J gene TRBJ1-5; maybe TRBD1 (5 bases). The germline V and J ends were trimmed by 5 bases and 9 bases, with 26 bases remaining between them. The CDR3 extends over 17 amino acids. For the CDR3, the DNA is TGTGCCAGCAGTAAAACCGCTTTAGCCAGGGTTGAGGGGCCCCAGCATTTT. It is translated as CASSKTALARVEGPQHF.